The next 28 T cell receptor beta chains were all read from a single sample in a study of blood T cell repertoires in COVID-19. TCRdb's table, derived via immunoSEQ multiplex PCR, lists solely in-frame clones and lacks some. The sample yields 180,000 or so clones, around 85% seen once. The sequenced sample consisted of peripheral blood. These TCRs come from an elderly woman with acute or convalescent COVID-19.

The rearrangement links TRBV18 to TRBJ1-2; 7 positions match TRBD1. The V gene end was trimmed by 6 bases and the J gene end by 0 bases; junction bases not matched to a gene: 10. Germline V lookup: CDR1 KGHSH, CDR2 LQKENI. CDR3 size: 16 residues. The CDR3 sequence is CASSAAYRGANYGYTF. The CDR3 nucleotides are TGTGCCAGCTCGGCCGCTTACAGGGGAGCTAACTATGGCTACACCTTC.

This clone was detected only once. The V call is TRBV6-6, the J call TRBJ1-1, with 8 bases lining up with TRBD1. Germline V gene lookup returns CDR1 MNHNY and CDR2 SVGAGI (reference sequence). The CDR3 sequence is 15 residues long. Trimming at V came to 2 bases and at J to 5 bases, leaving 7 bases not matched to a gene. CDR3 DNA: TGTGCCAGCAGTTACCCAGGACAGGGATGGACTGAAGCTTTCTTT. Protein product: CASSYPGQGWTEAFF.

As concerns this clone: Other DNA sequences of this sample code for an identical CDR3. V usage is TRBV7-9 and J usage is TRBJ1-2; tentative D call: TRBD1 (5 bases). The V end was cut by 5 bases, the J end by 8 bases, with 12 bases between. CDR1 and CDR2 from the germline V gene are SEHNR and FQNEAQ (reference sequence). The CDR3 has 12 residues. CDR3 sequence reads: CASSLTGGGYTF. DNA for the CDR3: TGTGCCAGCAGCCTAACCGGGGGAGGCTACACCTTC. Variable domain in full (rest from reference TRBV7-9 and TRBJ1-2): DTGVSQNPRHKITKRGQNVTFRCDPISEHNRLYWYRQTLGQGPEFLTYFQNEAQLEKSRLLSDRFSAERPKGSFSTLEIQRTEQGDSAMYLCASSLTGGGYTFGSGTRLTVV.

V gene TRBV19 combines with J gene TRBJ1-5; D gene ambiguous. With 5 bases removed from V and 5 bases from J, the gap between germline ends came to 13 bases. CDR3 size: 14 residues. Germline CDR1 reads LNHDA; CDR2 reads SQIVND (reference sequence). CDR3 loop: CASSGTVYDQPQHF. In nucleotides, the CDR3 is TGTGCCAGTAGTGGTACAGTTTATGATCAGCCCCAGCATTTT. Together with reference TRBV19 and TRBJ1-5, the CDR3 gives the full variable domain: DGGITQSPKYLFRKEGQNVTLSCEQNLNHDAMYWYRQDPGQGLRLIYYSQIVNDFQKGDIAEGYSVSREKKESFPLTVTSAQKNPTAFYLCASSGTVYDQPQHFGDGTRLSIL.

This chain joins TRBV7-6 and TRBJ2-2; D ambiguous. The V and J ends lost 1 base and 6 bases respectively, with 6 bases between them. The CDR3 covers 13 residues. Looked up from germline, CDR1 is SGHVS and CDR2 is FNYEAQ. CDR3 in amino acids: CASSLGAAGELFF. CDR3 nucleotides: TGTGCCAGCAGCTTAGGAGCCGCCGGGGAGCTGTTTTTT.

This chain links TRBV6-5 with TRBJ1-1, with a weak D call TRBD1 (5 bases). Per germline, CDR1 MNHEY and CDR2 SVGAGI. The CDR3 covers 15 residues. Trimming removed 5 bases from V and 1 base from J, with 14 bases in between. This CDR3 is CASSTWTTKNTEAFF. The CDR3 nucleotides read TGTGCCAGCAGTACATGGACAACGAAGAACACTGAAGCTTTCTTT.

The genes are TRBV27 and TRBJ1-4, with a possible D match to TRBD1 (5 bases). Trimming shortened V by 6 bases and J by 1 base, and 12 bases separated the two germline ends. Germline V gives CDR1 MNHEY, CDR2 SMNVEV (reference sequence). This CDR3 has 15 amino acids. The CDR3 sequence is CASRNRLGTNEKLFF. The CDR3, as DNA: TGTGCCAGCAGGAACAGGCTCGGAACTAATGAAAAACTGTTTTTT.

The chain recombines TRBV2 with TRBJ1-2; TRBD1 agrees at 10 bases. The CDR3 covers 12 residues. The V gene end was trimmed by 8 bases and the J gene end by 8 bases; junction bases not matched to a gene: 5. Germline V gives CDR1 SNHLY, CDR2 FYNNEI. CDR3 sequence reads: CASVDRGKGYTF. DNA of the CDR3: TGTGCCAGCGTGGACAGGGGGAAGGGCTACACCTTC.

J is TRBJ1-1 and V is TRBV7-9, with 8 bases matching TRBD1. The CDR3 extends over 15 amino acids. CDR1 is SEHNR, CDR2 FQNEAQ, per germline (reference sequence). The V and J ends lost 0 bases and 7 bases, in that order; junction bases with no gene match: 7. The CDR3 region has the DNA TGTGCCAGCAGCTTAGCCCAGGGGGCCGAAGGTGAAGCTTTCTTT. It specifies CASSLAQGAEGEAFF.

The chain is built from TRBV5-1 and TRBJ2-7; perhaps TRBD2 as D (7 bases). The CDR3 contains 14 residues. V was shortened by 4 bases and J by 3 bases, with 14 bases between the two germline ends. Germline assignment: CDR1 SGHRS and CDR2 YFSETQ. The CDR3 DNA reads TGCGCCAGCAGCCCCGAAGGGGGGGGCTACGAGCAGTACTTC. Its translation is CASSPEGGGYEQYF.

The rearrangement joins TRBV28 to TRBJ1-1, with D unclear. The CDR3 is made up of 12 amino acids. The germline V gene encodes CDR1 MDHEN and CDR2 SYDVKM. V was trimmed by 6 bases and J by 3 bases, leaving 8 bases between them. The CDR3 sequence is CASSNDYTEAFF. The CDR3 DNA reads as TGTGCCAGCAGCAACGACTACACTGAAGCTTTCTTT.

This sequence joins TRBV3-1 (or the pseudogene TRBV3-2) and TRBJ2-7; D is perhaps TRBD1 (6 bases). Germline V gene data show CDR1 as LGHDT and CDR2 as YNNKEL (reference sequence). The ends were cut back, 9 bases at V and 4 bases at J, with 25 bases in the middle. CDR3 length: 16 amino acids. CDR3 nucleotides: TGTGCCAGAAGACCGGGGCTACAGGGTGGGGAATACGAGCAGTACTTC. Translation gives CARRPGLQGGEYEQYF.

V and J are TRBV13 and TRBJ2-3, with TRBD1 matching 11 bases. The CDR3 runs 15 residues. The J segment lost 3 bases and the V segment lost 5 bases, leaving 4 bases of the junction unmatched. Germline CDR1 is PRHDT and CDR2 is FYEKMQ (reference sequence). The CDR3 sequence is CASSPGDRGTDTQYF. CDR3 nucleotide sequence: TGTGCCAGCAGCCCCGGGGACAGGGGGACAGATACGCAGTATTTT.

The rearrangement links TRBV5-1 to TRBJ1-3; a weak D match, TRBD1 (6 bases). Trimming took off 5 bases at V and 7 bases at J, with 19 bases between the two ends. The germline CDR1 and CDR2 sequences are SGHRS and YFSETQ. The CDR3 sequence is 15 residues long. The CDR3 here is CASSSGTTIPNTIYF. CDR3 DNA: TGCGCCAGCAGTAGTGGGACAACAATTCCTAACACCATATATTTT. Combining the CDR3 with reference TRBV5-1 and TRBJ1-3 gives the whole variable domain KAGVTQTPRYLIKTRGQQVTLSCSPISGHRSVSWYQQTPGQGLQFLFEYFSETQRNKGNFPGRFSGRQFSNSRSEMNVSTLELGDSALYLCASSSGTTIPNTIYFGEGSWLTVV.

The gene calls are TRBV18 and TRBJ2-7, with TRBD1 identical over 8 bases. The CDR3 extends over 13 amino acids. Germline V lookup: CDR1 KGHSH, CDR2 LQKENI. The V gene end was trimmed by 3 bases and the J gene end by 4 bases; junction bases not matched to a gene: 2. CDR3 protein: CASSPGTGYEQYF. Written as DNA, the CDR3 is TGTGCCAGCTCACCTGGGACAGGATACGAGCAGTACTTC.

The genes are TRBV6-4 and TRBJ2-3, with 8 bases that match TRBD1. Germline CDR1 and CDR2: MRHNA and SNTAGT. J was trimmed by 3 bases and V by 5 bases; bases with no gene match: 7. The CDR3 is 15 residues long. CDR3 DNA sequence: TGTGCCAGCAGTATCTCAGGGGGCCGGACAGATACGCAGTATTTT. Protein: CASSISGGRTDTQYF.

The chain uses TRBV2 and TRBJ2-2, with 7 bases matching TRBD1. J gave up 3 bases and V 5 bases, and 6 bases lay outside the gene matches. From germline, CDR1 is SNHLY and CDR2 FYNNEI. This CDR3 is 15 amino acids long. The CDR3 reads CASSLDRADTGELFF. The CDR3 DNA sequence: TGTGCCAGCAGTCTCGACAGGGCCGACACCGGGGAGCTGTTTTTT. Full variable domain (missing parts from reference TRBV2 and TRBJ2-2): EPEVTQTPSHQVTQMGQEVILRCVPISNHLYFYWYRQILGQKVEFLVSFYNNEISEKSEIFDDQFSVERPDGSNFTLKIRSTKLEDSAMYFCASSLDRADTGELFFGEGSRLTVL.

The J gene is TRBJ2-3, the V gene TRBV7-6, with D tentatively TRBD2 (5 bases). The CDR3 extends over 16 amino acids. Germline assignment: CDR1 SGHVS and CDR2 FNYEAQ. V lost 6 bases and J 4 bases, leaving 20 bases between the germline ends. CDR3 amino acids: CASRSGSQPSSDTQYF. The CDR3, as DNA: TGTGCCAGCAGGAGTGGGAGCCAACCCTCGTCAGATACGCAGTATTTT.

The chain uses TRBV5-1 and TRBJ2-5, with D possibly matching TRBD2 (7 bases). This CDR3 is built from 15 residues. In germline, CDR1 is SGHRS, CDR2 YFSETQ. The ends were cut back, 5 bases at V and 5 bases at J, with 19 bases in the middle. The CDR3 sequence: CASRPLAGAGETQYF. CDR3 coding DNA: TGCGCCAGCAGGCCCCTCGCGGGGGCCGGGGAGACCCAGTACTTC.

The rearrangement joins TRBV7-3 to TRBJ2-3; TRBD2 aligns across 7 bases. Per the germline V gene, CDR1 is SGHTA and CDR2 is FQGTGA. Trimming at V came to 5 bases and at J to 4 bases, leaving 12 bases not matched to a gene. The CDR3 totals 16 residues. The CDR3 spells CASSPEAGRAPDTQYF. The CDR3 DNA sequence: TGTGCCAGCAGCCCCGAAGCGGGAAGGGCACCAGATACGCAGTATTTT.

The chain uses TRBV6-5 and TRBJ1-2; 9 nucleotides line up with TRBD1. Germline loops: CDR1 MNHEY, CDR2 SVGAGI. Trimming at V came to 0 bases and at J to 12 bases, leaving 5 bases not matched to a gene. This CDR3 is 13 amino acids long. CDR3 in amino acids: CASSYSGTGRDTF. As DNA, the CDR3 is TGTGCCAGCAGTTACTCAGGGACAGGGAGAGACACCTTC.

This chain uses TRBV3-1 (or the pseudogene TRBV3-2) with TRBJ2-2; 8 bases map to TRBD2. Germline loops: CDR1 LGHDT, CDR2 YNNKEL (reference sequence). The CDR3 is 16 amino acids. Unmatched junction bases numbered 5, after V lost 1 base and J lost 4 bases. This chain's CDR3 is CASSQGPGGGTGELFF. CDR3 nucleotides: TGTGCCAGCAGCCAAGGCCCGGGAGGGGGCACCGGGGAGCTGTTTTTT.

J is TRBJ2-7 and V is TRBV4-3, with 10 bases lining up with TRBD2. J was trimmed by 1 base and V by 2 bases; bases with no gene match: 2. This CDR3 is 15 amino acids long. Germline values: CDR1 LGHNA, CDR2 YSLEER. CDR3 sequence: CASSQLAGDSYEQYF. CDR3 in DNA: TGCGCCAGCAGCCAACTAGCGGGGGATTCCTACGAGCAGTACTTC.

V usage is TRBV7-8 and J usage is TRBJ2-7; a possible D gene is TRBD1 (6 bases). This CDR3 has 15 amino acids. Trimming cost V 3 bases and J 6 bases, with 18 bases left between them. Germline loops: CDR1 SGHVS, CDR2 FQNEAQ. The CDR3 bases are TGTGCCAGCAGCTTCGGAACCGGGACACGGGCCGAGCAGTACTTC. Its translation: CASSFGTGTRAEQYF.

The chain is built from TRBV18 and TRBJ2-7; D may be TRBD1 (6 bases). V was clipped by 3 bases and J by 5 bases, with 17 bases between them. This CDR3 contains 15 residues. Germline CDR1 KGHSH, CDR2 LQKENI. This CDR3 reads CASSPLQGMGNEQYF. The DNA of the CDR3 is TGTGCCAGCTCACCGCTACAGGGAATGGGCAACGAGCAGTACTTC. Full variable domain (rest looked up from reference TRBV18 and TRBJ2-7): NAGVMQNPRHLVRRRGQEARLRCSPMKGHSHVYWYRQLPEEGLKFMVYLQKENIIDESGMPKERFSAEFPKEGPSILRIQQVVRGDSAAYFCASSPLQGMGNEQYFGPGTRLTVT.

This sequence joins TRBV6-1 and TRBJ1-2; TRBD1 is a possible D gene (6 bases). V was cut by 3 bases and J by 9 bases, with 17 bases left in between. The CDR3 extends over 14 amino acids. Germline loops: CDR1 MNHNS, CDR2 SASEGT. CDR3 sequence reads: CASSEGGRWESYTF. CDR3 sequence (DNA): TGTGCCAGCAGTGAGGGGGGGCGCTGGGAAAGCTACACCTTC.

The CDR3: CASSESPGNQPQHF. In DNA, the CDR3 is TGTGCCAGCAGTGAATCGCCAGGCAATCAGCCCCAGCATTTT. The chain is built from TRBV6-1 and TRBJ1-5; D remains unclear. The germline CDR1 and CDR2 sequences are MNHNS and SASEGT. Trimming removed 2 bases from V and 2 bases from J, with 7 bases in between. This CDR3 contains 14 residues.

The CDR3 DNA sequence: TGTGCCAGGGGGGGCAGGTCCAACACTGAAGCTTTCTTT. Encoded protein: CARGGRSNTEAFF. V usage is TRBV30 and J usage is TRBJ1-1; perhaps TRBD1 as D (6 bases). Germline V lookup: CDR1 GTSNPN, CDR2 SVGIG (reference sequence). V lost 8 bases to trimming and J lost 2 bases, with 15 bases between them. The CDR3 contains 13 residues.